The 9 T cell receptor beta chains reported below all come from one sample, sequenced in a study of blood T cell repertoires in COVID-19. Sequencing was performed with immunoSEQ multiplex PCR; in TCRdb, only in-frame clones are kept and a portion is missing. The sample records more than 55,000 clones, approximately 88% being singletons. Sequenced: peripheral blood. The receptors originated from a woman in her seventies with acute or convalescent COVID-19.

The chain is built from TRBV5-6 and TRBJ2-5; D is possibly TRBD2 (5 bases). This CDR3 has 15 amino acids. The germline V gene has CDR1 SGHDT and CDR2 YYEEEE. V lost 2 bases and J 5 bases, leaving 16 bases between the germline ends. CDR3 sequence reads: CASSLESGLGETQYF. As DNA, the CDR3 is TGTGCCAGCAGCTTAGAATCGGGATTAGGGGAGACCCAGTACTTC. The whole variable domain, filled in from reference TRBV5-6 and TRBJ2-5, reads DAGVTQSPTHLIKTRGQQVTLRCSPKSGHDTVSWYQQALGQGPQFIFQYYEEEERQRGNFPDRFSGHQFPNYSSELNVNALLLGDSALYLCASSLESGLGETQYFGPGTRLLVL.

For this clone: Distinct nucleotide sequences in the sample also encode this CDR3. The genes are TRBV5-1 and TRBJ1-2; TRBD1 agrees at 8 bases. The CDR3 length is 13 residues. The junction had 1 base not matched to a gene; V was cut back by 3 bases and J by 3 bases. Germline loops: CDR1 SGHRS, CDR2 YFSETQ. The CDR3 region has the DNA TGCGCCAGCAGCTCGACAGGGGACTATGGCTACACCTTC. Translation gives CASSSTGDYGYTF.

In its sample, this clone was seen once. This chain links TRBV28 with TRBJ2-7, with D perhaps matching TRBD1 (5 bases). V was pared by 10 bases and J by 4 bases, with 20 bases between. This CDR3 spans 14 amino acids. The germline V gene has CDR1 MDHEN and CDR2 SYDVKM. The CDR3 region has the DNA TGTGCCACGTTGCCCCCGCGACAGAGGTACGAGCAGTACTTC. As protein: CATLPPRQRYEQYF.

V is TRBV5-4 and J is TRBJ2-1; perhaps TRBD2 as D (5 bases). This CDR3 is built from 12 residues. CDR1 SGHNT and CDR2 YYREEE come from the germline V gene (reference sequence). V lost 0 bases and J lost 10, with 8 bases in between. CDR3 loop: CASSLGLQEQFF. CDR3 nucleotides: TGTGCCAGCAGCTTGGGACTACAAGAGCAGTTCTTC. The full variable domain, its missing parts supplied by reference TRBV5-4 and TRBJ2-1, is ETGVTQSPTHLIKTRGQQVTLRCSSQSGHNTVSWYQQALGQGPQFIFQYYREEENGRGNFPPRFSGLQFPNYSSELNVNALELDDSALYLCASSLGLQEQFFGPGTRLTVL.

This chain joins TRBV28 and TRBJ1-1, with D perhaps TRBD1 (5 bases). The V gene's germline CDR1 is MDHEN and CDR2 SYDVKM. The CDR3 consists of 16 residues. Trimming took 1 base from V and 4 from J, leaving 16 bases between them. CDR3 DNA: TGTGCCAGCAGTTTATATTTCGGGGGAAGAGGCACTGAAGCTTTCTTT. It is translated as CASSLYFGGRGTEAFF.

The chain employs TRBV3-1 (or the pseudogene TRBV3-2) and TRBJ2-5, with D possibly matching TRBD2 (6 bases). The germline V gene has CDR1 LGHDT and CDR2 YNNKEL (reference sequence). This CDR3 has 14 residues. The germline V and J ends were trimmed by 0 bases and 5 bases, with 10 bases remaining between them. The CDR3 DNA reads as TGTGCCAGCAGCCAAGAGGGTCGGGAGGAGACCCAGTACTTC. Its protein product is CASSQEGREETQYF.

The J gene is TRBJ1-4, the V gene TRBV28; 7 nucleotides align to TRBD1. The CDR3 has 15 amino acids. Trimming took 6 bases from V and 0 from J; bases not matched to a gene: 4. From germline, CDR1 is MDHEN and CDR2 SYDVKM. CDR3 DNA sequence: TGTGCCAGCAGCCTAACAGGGGCAACTAATGAAAAACTGTTTTTT. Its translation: CASSLTGATNEKLFF.

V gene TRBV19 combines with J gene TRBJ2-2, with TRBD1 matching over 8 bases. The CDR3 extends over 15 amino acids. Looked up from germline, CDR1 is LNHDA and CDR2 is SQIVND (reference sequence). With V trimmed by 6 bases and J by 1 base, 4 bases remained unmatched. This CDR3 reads CASRSDRVNTGELFF. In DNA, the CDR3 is TGTGCCAGTAGATCGGACAGGGTGAACACCGGGGAGCTGTTTTTT.

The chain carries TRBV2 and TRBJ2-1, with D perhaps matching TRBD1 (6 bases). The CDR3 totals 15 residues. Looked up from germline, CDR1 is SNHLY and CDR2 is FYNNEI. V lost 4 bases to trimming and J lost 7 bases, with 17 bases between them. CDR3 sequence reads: CASSANREIGNEQFF. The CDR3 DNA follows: TGTGCCAGCAGTGCTAACAGGGAGATAGGGAATGAGCAGTTCTTC.